This TCR beta chain was captured in a study of cytomegalovirus exposure and HLA in healthy donors. At the level of the study: Sequencing of 150 million to 200 million T cells in an earlier analysis found approximately 120 million unique TCR beta sequences. Findings of the study overall: It was only CMV serostatus that was available as immune exposure information. Segments of the TCR beta V type were, in most cases, productive about 90% or about 30% of the time in an earlier analysis.

The primer mix had 60 Vbeta and 13 Jbeta primers. As originally analysed: Some 9.9 million shared chains were among 65 million to 85 million unique TCR beta chains counted in a later analysis. Profiling relied on immunoSEQ multiplex PCR, and the TCRdb table lists in-frame clones only, not all of them. V, J and clone size reflect that table, while D and trimming were determined from the DNA. This sample has roughly 160,000 clones, with around 69% found just once. The CDR3 contains 16 residues. Germline values: CDR1 LNHDA, CDR2 SQIVND (reference sequence). The J segment lost 0 bases and the V segment lost 5 bases, leaving 9 bases of the junction unmatched. Concerning this clone itself: The antigen is not known.

The sequence was obtained from a woman aged 25 to 39 in good health and CMV-seronegative. The sample comprised PBMCs. The V gene is TRBV19, the J gene TRBJ2-7, with 8 bases matching TRBD2. For the CDR3, the DNA is TGTGCCAGTAGTCTCAGGACTAGCCGGAGCTCCTACGAGCAGTACTTC. Protein sequence: CASSLRTSRSSYEQYF.